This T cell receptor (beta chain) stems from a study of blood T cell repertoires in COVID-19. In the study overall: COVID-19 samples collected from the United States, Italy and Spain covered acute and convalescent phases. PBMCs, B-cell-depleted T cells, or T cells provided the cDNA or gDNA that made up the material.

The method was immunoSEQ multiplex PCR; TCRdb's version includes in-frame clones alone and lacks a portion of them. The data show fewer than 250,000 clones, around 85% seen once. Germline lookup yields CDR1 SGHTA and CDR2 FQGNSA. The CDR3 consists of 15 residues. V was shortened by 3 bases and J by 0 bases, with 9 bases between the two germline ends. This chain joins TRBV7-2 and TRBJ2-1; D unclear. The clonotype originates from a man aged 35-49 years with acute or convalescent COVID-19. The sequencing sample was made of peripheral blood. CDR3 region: CASSFTPSSYNEQFF. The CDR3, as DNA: TGTGCCAGCAGCTTTACGCCTAGCTCCTACAATGAGCAGTTCTTC.